The clone carrying this T cell receptor beta chain was detected a few times. The antigen remains unidentified. This sample's time point: persistent/refractory GD, antithyroid drugs over 5 years with positive TRAb. With RNA extracted from PBMCs as input, the TCR library was made. This record comes from a study of regulatory T cells in long-lasting Graves disease. Looking at the study overall: Persistence in Graves' disease required over 5 years of antithyroid drugs plus positive TSH receptor antibodies.

With iRepertoire HTBI primers and Arm-PCR of CDR3 regions, TCR beta libraries were built. Study processing details: Detected in the samples were around 59 TRBV and 14 TRBJ segments. TCRdb recomputed calls from the multiplex PCR reads with MiXCR, one row per CDR3 protein. The V and J calls were determined by TCRdb, not by the authors. The sample holds approximately 470,000 distinct CDR3 sequences, 20% seen once. Study-wide findings and caveats: Newly diagnosed patients shared 850 to 1,000 public clonotypes; persistent patients shared some 2,700. There were preferences for TRBV28, TRBJ1-2 and TRBJ2-5 in persistent disease.

The CDR3 runs 12 residues. Trimming cost V 5 bases and J 4 bases, with 11 bases left between them. CDR1 is GTSNPN, CDR2 SVGIG, per germline (reference sequence). The specimen comprised peripheral blood mononuclear cells (PBMCs), sampled when the disease was refractory, from a patient treated with antithyroid drugs. This sequence joins TRBV30 and TRBJ1-1; no definite D call. The clonotype comes from a female donor with Graves disease. In nucleotides, the CDR3 is TGTGCCTGGGCGACGTTCGGCACTGAAGCTTTCTTT. This gives the protein CAWATFGTEAFF.